This T cell receptor (beta chain) was sequenced during a study of beta chain features in type 1 diabetes (dated by TCRdb to the late 2010s). As for the study more broadly: No differences in mean age, gender distribution, total cell number or subset yield were found between patients and healthy donors. A total of around 110,000,000 sorted cells were examined across all samples, and RNA yield correlated strongly with the number of cells per subset. The study compared TCRB repertoires of sorted circulating CD4+ T cell subsets between recently diagnosed type 1 diabetes patients and matched healthy donors. Regulatory and stem cell-like memory subsets were isolated from only 8 patients and roughly eight healthy donors, whereas naive and central memory subsets came from all 30 or so donors. What the authors observed across the whole study: At VDJ recombination sites, type 1 diabetes patients had fewer insertions and more deleted nucleotides, which implies abnormalities in thymic rearrangement. Because the HLA sub-analyses included only small numbers of individuals, any influence of HLA type on TCRB rearrangement was left unresolved. Shorter templates might have been favored by PCR, but patient and control samples were amplified and corrected together, so both groups would have been affected equally by any skew. Because cDNA rather than genomic DNA was sequenced, highly expressing activated cells could have been over-represented, although no difference in activation and CD3 levels was found between groups. The naive, central memory and regulatory TCRB repertoires appeared to resemble one another more closely among patients than among healthy donors. A moderate but significant shortening of TCRB CDR3 length was observed in type 1 diabetes patients in all four CD4+ subsets.

Worth noting for this clone: Which antigen it targets is not known. No much larger clone exists at a distance of one base, and base qualities are not known.

All of the isolated RNA was reverse transcribed with the High Capacity cDNA Reverse Transcription Kit, so expressed TCRB transcripts were sequenced. Deep immunoSEQ sequencing was performed on naive, central memory and regulatory T cell samples, with an average of about 3.6 million total reads per sample. After sorted cells were lysed in RLT buffer, RNA was extracted with DNase-treated RNeasy Micro or Mini kits, with the choice depending on cell number. Each cell subset was processed on its own to prevent cross-contamination, while patient and healthy donor samples were processed together. TCRB sequences were amplified from cDNA with the immunoSEQ multiplex PCR, producing 87-bp fragments spanning the CDR3 region. Amplicons were sequenced on the Illumina HiSeq platform. The original pipeline was this. Synthetic template baselines were used to correct PCR bias computationally, reads within Hamming distance 2 were collapsed together, and singletons that could not be merged were discarded. Reads were aligned against IMGT so that V, D and J genes, CDR3 length and insertions or deletions at six rearrangement sites could be assigned. Clonotype counts were normalized to sorted cell number within each subset before computing true diversity and Gini coefficients with the tcR R package. The overlap coefficient, calculated on TCRB nucleotide sequences, was used to measure repertoire sharing. Out-of-frame TCRB sequences from naive cells were analyzed to stand in for the pre-selection repertoire. TCRdb carries this immuneACCESS record with in-frame sequences only. Its versions omit some clonotypes, under half of them owing to an unresolved V gene in the studies checked, with the rest unexplained. V and J calls and clone size come straight from that table; D and trimming were deduced from the DNA. The sample contains roughly 260,000 clones, roughly 20% of them found a single time. Roughly 0.028% of the sample lies in the top ten.

Each donor gave one peripheral blood draw, approximately 110 mL on average, collected into heparinised tubes. A BD FACSAria II was used to sort naive, central memory, regulatory and stem cell-like memory CD4+ T cells with a panel that included CD45RO, CCR7, CD25, CD127, CD95 and CD27. Purity was above 95% for every sorted population. PBMCs were separated immediately by Lymphoprep density gradient centrifugation and were stained directly, without being cultured. To minimize batch effects, samples were stained and sorted in pairs, one healthy donor with one patient per experiment. Deletion took 0 bases off V and 8 bases off J, with a span of 13 bases between the germline ends. There are 15 amino acids in the CDR3, from cysteine to phenylalanine inclusive. Of all the DNA, just the CDR3 is kept, 45 bases in frame from base 1. Sequences LGHNA (CDR1) and YSLEER (CDR2) are obtained from the germline V gene.

The rearranged chain carries TRBV4-3 and TRBJ1-4, with a weak D call of TRBD1 (6 bases match). The source material was naive CD4+ T cells from blood. This specimen's cell subset or site label, interpreted: true naive CD4+ T cells. This clonotype originated in a woman in her thirties or forties with type 1 diabetes. The DNA sequence is given as TGCGCCAGCAGCCAAGAGACAGGCCCCTGGGAAAAACTGTTTTTT. Its translation is CASSQETGPWEKLFF.